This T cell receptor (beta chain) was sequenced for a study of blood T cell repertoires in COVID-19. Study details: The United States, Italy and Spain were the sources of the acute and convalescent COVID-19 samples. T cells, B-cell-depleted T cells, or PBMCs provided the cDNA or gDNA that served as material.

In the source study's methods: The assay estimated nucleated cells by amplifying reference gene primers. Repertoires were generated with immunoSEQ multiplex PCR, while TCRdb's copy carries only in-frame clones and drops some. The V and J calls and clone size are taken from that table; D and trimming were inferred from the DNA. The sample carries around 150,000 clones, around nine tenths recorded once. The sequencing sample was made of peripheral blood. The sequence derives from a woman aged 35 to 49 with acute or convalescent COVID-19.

The CDR3 sequence: CASGNRGYNSPLHF. The CDR3 DNA sequence: TGTGCCAGTGGTAACAGGGGATATAATTCACCCCTCCACTTT. J is TRBJ1-6 and V is TRBV19; 7 bases are a match to TRBD1. Germline values: CDR1 LNHDA, CDR2 SQIVND (reference sequence). There are 14 residues in the CDR3. J gave up 4 bases and V 8 bases, and 5 bases lay outside the gene matches.